The 20 T cell receptor beta chains presented below share a single source sample, sequenced in a study of T cell repertoires in cytomegalovirus infection. TCRdb recomputed calls from the reads with MiXCR, one row per CDR3 protein. The sample consists of fewer than 950,000 distinct CDR3 sequences, around a third of them appearing once. Their specific antigens are unknown. This sample comprised cultured CD8+ T cells from PBMCs, obtained from culture after CMV antigen stimulation. The receptors come from a human donor in good health (CMV status not recorded). Some clones in this sample may be carry-over from other donors' samples.

V and J are TRBV4-1 and TRBJ1-6; 9 bases match TRBD1. The trim removed 3 bases at V and 0 bases at J, leaving 9 bases unmatched. Germline loops: CDR1 MGHRA, CDR2 YSYEKL. The CDR3 runs 19 residues. Here the CDR3 DNA reads TGCGCCAGCAGCCATCGGGACAGGGATATTGGCTCCTATAATTCACCCCTCCACTTT. This encodes CASSHRDRDIGSYNSPLHF.

This clonotype has a handful of counts. The chain is built from TRBV14 and TRBJ2-7; TRBD1 might be the D (5 bases). Germline values: CDR1 SGHDN, CDR2 FVKESK. The CDR3 consists of 13 residues. Trimming removed 3 bases at V and 3 bases at J, with 9 bases between. The CDR3 DNA follows: TGTGCCAGCAGCCACCTAGGGGACTACGAGCAGTACTTC. Residues: CASSHLGDYEQYF.

The chain joins TRBV20-1 to TRBJ1-6; maybe TRBD1 (6 bases). The CDR3 sequence is 18 residues long. Looked up from germline, CDR1 is DFQATT and CDR2 is SNEGSKA (reference sequence). With 4 bases removed from V and 0 bases from J, the gap between germline ends came to 19 bases. The CDR3 DNA reads as TGCAGTGCTACTTACAGGGATTCTCTAAGCTCCTATAATTCACCCCTCCACTTT. Encoded protein: CSATYRDSLSSYNSPLHF.

The chain has TRBV4-1 and TRBJ2-1; 9 nucleotides align to TRBD2. The CDR3 is 16 amino acids. The V gene end was trimmed by 0 bases and the J gene end by 7 bases; junction bases not matched to a gene: 7. Germline assignment: CDR1 MGHRA and CDR2 YSYEKL. DNA for the CDR3: TGCGCCAGCAGCCAAGATGCGGGGGGGCTCAGGAATGAGCAGTTCTTC. Translating gives CASSQDAGGLRNEQFF.

Of note for this clonotype: It may be a read error: a sequence one base away is much more abundant. The chain joins TRBV7-2 to TRBJ2-7, with a tentative D call TRBD1 (6 bases). Germline values: CDR1 SGHTA, CDR2 FQGNSA. The ends were cut back, 8 bases at V and 5 bases at J, with 13 bases in the middle. This CDR3 contains 12 residues. CDR3 amino acids: CASPQGTHEQYF. The CDR3, as DNA: TGTGCCAGCCCTCAGGGGACACACGAGCAGTACTTC.

This clonotype was seen a few times. V and J are TRBV6-1 and TRBJ2-1; D gene uncertain. The CDR3 loop spans 15 amino acids. V lost 5 bases and J lost 5, with 16 bases in between. Germline V gene lookup returns CDR1 MNHNS and CDR2 SASEGT. Written as DNA, the CDR3 is TGTGCCAGCAGTCCGTATCCCGACGGAAACAATGAGCAGTTCTTC. Encoded protein: CASSPYPDGNNEQFF.

The V call is TRBV5-1, the J call TRBJ2-3; D is possibly TRBD1 (5 bases). CDR3 length: 15 amino acids. Trimming pared 0 bases from V and 4 bases from J, leaving 12 bases between. The germline gives CDR1 SGHRS, CDR2 YFSETQ. As DNA, the CDR3 is TGCGCCAGCAGCTTGGCGGAAGGGGAACCAGATACGCAGTATTTT. Translation: CASSLAEGEPDTQYF.

The rearrangement links TRBV4-1 to TRBJ2-5; 8 bases map to TRBD1. V dropped 4 bases and J dropped 4; count of bases not matched to a gene: 5. Germline V lookup: CDR1 MGHRA, CDR2 YSYEKL. The CDR3 length is 14 residues. CDR3 DNA sequence: TGCGCCAGCAGCCCAGCGACAGGGGTAGAGACCCAGTACTTC. This sequence encodes CASSPATGVETQYF.

The chain uses TRBV6-6 and TRBJ2-5, with D possibly matching TRBD1 (5 bases). The V end was cut by 3 bases, the J end by 1 base, with 12 bases between. The CDR3 has 15 residues. CDR1 and CDR2 from the germline V gene are MNHNY and SVGAGI (reference sequence). The CDR3 region is CASSYSLGPQETQYF. Written as DNA, the CDR3 is TGTGCCAGCAGTTATTCCCTGGGGCCCCAAGAGACCCAGTACTTC.

The sample holds a few counts of this clonotype. This chain joins TRBV7-8 and TRBJ2-7, with D unclear. The germline V gene has CDR1 SGHVS and CDR2 FQNEAQ. Trimming stripped 2 bases from V and 1 base from J, with 9 bases between. CDR3 length: 14 residues. The CDR3: CASSLLSRSYEQYV. The DNA for the CDR3 is TGTGCCAGCAGCTTATTAAGTAGGTCCTACGAGCAGTACGTC.

The V and J genes are TRBV12-3 or TRBV12-4 and TRBJ2-3; 8 bases align to TRBD2. The CDR3 length is 15 residues. V shed 3 bases and J 4 bases; nucleotides not matched to a gene: 6. The CDR3 DNA follows: TGTGCCAGCAGTTTTGTGGGACTAGTTCCAGATACGCAGTATTTT. Protein product: CASSFVGLVPDTQYF.

The chain links TRBV7-9 to TRBJ2-3, with a tentative D call TRBD1 (5 bases). Germline CDR1 SEHNR, CDR2 FQNEAQ (reference sequence). With 10 bases removed from V and 1 base from J, the gap between germline ends came to 9 bases. The CDR3 has 12 amino acids. This chain's CDR3 is CATQGRTDTQYF. DNA for the CDR3: TGTGCCACCCAGGGCCGCACAGATACGCAGTATTTT.

This clonotype was seen a single time. This rearrangement joins TRBV4-1 to TRBJ2-3; 8 bases map to TRBD1. V trimming: 1 base; J trimming: 2 bases; junction bases outside the gene matches: 5. This CDR3 has 16 amino acids. Germline CDR1 reads MGHRA; CDR2 reads YSYEKL. The CDR3 here is CASSQGEQGVTDTQYF. The CDR3 DNA is TGCGCCAGCAGCCAAGGTGAACAGGGGGTCACAGATACGCAGTATTTT.

This chain links TRBV24-1 with TRBJ2-5; TRBD1 matches 10 bases. CDR3 size: 15 residues. The junction had 6 bases not matched to a gene; V was cut back by 4 bases and J by 5 bases. Germline CDR1 is KGHDR and CDR2 is SFDVKD. In nucleotides, the CDR3 is TGTGCCACCAGTGAGCTGACAGGGGGCGGCGAGACCCAGTACTTC. Amino acid sequence: CATSELTGGGETQYF.

V is TRBV6-8 and J is TRBJ1-1; 7 bases align to TRBD1. The CDR3 runs to 12 residues. The junction had 5 bases not matched to a gene; V was cut back by 6 bases and J by 7 bases. Looked up from germline, CDR1 is MNHGY and CDR2 is SAAAGT. The chain's CDR3 is CASSASGGEAFF. DNA of the CDR3: TGTGCCAGCAGCGCCTCAGGGGGTGAAGCTTTCTTT.

The V gene is TRBV6-2 or TRBV6-3, the J gene TRBJ1-5; TRBD1 might be the D (6 bases). Germline CDR1 is MNHEY and CDR2 is SVGEGT. V lost 5 bases and J lost 6, with 14 bases in between. The CDR3 loop spans 14 amino acids. CDR3 residues: CASSPRGAPQPQHF. For the CDR3, the DNA is TGTGCCAGCAGTCCCCGGGGGGCGCCTCAGCCCCAGCATTTT.

The rearrangement joins TRBV6-5 to TRBJ2-7, with TRBD1 matching 7 bases. Germline V gene data show CDR1 as MNHEY and CDR2 as SVGAGI. Trimming cost V 2 bases and J 4 bases; bases outside gene matches: 5. The length of the CDR3 is 14 residues. This CDR3 reads CASSYEGAGYEQYF. DNA of the CDR3: TGTGCCAGCAGTTACGAGGGGGCCGGTTACGAGCAGTACTTC.

The rearrangement links TRBV28 to TRBJ2-6; 7 nucleotides match TRBD1. Germline-derived CDR1 and CDR2 are MDHEN and SYDVKM. Trimming took 1 base from V and 5 from J; bases not matched to a gene: 14. This CDR3 contains 19 residues. In DNA, the CDR3 is TGTGCCAGCAGTTTATACACGGCACTAAGGGGGCACTGGGCCAACGTCCTGACTTTC. Protein: CASSLYTALRGHWANVLTF. Variable domain in full (rest from reference TRBV28 and TRBJ2-6): DVKVTQSSRYLVKRTGEKVFLECVQDMDHENMFWYRQDPGLGLRLIYFSYDVKMKEKGDIPEGYSVSREKKERFSLILESASTNQTSMYLCASSLYTALRGHWANVLTFGAGSRLTVL.

In this sample, this clonotype turned up many times. CDR3 amino acids: CASSLSGSTDTQYF. The CDR3 region has the DNA TGTGCCAGCAGCTTATCGGGAAGCACAGATACGCAGTATTTT. J is TRBJ2-3 and V is TRBV7-9; weak D call: TRBD2 (5 bases). CDR1 is SEHNR and CDR2 is FQNEAQ in the germline V gene (reference sequence). V gave up 2 bases and J gave up 0 bases, with 6 bases separating them. The CDR3 has 14 residues.

Only a few counts were recorded for this clonotype. The chain joins TRBV7-6 to TRBJ1-1, with unresolved D. The length of the CDR3 is 15 residues. V was shortened by 0 bases and J by 4 bases, with 12 bases between the two germline ends. Per the germline V gene, CDR1 is SGHVS and CDR2 is FNYEAQ. For the CDR3, the DNA is TGTGCCAGCAGCTTAGCGGCGTTAGGTGGCACTGAAGCTTTCTTT. Encoded protein: CASSLAALGGTEAFF.